This T cell receptor (beta chain) was obtained from a study of technical replicates of blood from a few donors. The data were produced by immunoSEQ multiplex PCR, yet TCRdb's version contains in-frame clones alone and is incomplete. This sample has around 85,000 clones; over 90% occur once, and the top ten carry roughly 0.25%. CDR1 is SGHAT and CDR2 is FQNNGV in the germline V gene. CDR3 length equals 15 residues. The V gene lost 4 bases and the J gene lost 4 bases, with 13 bases spanning the gap. The receptor comes from a human donor in good health. Sequenced material: T cells isolated from PBMCs. The V call is TRBV11-2, the J call TRBJ1-4; D is unresolved. This CDR3 reads CASSSSVSVNEKLFF. The CDR3 DNA is TGTGCCAGCAGCTCATCAGTCAGCGTTAATGAAAAACTGTTTTTT.